What follows are 4 T cell receptor beta chains derived from one specimen sequenced in a study of technical replicates of blood from several donors. The data were produced by immunoSEQ multiplex PCR, yet TCRdb's version contains in-frame clones alone and is incomplete. The sample includes about 44,000 clones, about 96% of them seen just once. Source material: T cells isolated from PBMCs. These receptor sequences come from a human donor in good health.

This chain joins TRBV7-9 and TRBJ2-7; 11 bases are a match to TRBD2. Germline V gene data show CDR1 as SEHNR and CDR2 as FQNEAQ (reference sequence). Trimming took 4 bases from V and 4 from J; bases not matched to a gene: 6. CDR3 length: 15 amino acids. Written as DNA, the CDR3 is TGTGCCAGCAGCTCGGCACTAGCGGGAGCGTACGAGCAGTACTTC. It codes for CASSSALAGAYEQYF.

The CDR3, as DNA: TGTGCCAGCAGGATGGACACTTACTCCTACGAGCAGTACTTC. This encodes CASRMDTYSYEQYF. This chain connects TRBV7-2 to TRBJ2-7; possible D gene TRBD1, 5 bases. V lost 6 bases and J lost 0, with 12 bases in between. The CDR3 sequence is 14 residues long. From germline, CDR1 is SGHTA and CDR2 FQGNSA.

V is TRBV27 and J is TRBJ1-1; 9 bases are a match to TRBD1. CDR1 MNHEY and CDR2 SMNVEV come from the germline V gene (reference sequence). After removal of 5 bases from V and 10 bases from J, the junction contained 11 bases not matched to a gene. CDR3 length: 14 residues. The chain's CDR3 is CASSPGQGGWLAFF. In nucleotides, the CDR3 is TGTGCCAGCAGTCCGGGACAGGGAGGATGGTTAGCTTTCTTT.

The chain has TRBV27 and TRBJ1-1; TRBD1 matches at 10 bases. V was pared by 5 bases and J by 1 base, with 4 bases of the junction left unmatched. The CDR3 covers 15 residues. The V gene's germline CDR1 is MNHEY and CDR2 SMNVEV (reference sequence). The CDR3, as DNA: TGTGCCAGCAGTCAAGGGACAGGGGCGAACACTGAAGCTTTCTTT. Translated: CASSQGTGANTEAFF.